These T cell receptor beta chains were read from a single sample in a study of blood T cell repertoires in COVID-19. The protocol was immunoSEQ multiplex PCR, while the TCRdb copy is restricted to in-frame clones and leaves out a portion. The sample records some 200,000 clones, about nine tenths being singletons. The sample taken for sequencing was peripheral blood. The receptors originated from a man aged 50 or older with acute or convalescent COVID-19. Each CDR3 is given with its conserved first and last residue. A D gene is named only where the DNA matches it firmly. Clone size is stated in some rows and not others, as once, few, many or a class when expanded.

J gene,CDR3 length,D gene,V gene,clone size,CDR3 DNA,CDR3 protein
TRBJ2-5,13,TRBD2,TRBV6-5,-,TGTGCCAGCAGTTCCCTAGCGGGGGGAACCCAGTACTTC,CASSSLAGGTQYF
TRBJ1-1,16,-,TRBV7-9,once,TGTGCCAGCAGCTTAGAGGGGAGGAACTTCGGCACTGAAGCTTTCTTT,CASSLEGRNFGTEAFF
TRBJ1-4,13,-,TRBV19,-,TGTGCCAGTAAGCACAGGGTAGGAGAAAAACTGTTTTTT,CASKHRVGEKLFF
TRBJ1-4,15,-,TRBV6-5,-,TGTGCCAGCAGCCCCCGGACAGTTCAGAATGAAAAACTGTTTTTT,CASSPRTVQNEKLFF
TRBJ2-1,13,-,TRBV10-3,-,TGTGCCATCGCGGGACAGTCGAACAATGAGCAGTTCTTC,CAIAGQSNNEQFF
TRBJ2-6,18,TRBD1,TRBV10-3,-,TGTGCCATCAGTGATGGGACAGCGAGCAGCTCTGGGGCCAACGTCCTGACTTTC,CAISDGTASSSGANVLTF
TRBJ1-2,16,-,TRBV27,-,TGTGCCAGCAGTTTAATGTCATCAGGCTCGGTGGGTGGCTACACCTTC,CASSLMSSGSVGGYTF
TRBJ1-4,14,TRBD1,TRBV6-5,-,TGTGCCAGCAGTCCGGGACAGGGGAATGAAAAACTGTTTTTT,CASSPGQGNEKLFF
TRBJ1-6,15,TRBD1,TRBV7-2,few,TGTGCCAGCAGCTTAGCGGGGACAGGAAATTCACCCCTCCACTTT,CASSLAGTGNSPLHF
TRBJ1-5,13,-,TRBV6-4,-,TGTGCCAGCAGGAAACTTACAGGGTCCCCCCAGCATTTT,CASRKLTGSPQHF
TRBJ2-6,15,-,TRBV7-2,-,TGTGCCAGCAGCCGCCAGGGCTCTGGGGCCAACGTCCTGACTTTC,CASSRQGSGANVLTF
TRBJ1-3,15,-,TRBV5-1,-,TGCGCCAGCAGCTTTGGACTGTTCTCTGGAAACACCATATATTTT,CASSFGLFSGNTIYF
TRBJ1-2,13,-,TRBV6-6,-,TGTGCCAGCAATGAGGAGGGGTTAGGAGGCTACACCTTC,CASNEEGLGGYTF
TRBJ2-7,15,-,TRBV5-1,-,TGCGCCAGCGCCTTGACAGTTCTGGGAGGCTACGAGCAGTACTTC,CASALTVLGGYEQYF
TRBJ1-1,15,-,TRBV5-6,-,TGTGCCAGCAGCTTCCCACAGGGAGTTATGACTGAAGCTTTCTTT,CASSFPQGVMTEAFF
TRBJ1-1,14,TRBD1,TRBV5-1,-,TGCGCCAGCAGAGGACAGGGGGCGAACACTGAAGCTTTCTTT,CASRGQGANTEAFF
TRBJ1-5,13,-,TRBV5-5,few,TGTGCCAGCAGCTTTAATAGCAATCAGCCCCAGCATTTT,CASSFNSNQPQHF
TRBJ2-7,12,TRBD2,TRBV2,-,TGTGCCAGCGGGGGGGACTCCTACGAGCAGTACTTC,CASGGDSYEQYF
TRBJ1-5,13,TRBD1,TRBV5-6,-,TGTGCCAGCTCCGGACAGGGTCATCAGCCCCAGCATTTT,CASSGQGHQPQHF
TRBJ1-5,15,-,TRBV19,-,TGTGCCAGTAGCTTCACACCGTATAGCAATCAGCCCCAGCATTTT,CASSFTPYSNQPQHF
TRBJ2-3,16,TRBD1,TRBV7-6,few,TGTGCCAGCAGCCCGCGACAGGGGGCGGCCACAGATACGCAGTATTTT,CASSPRQGAATDTQYF
TRBJ2-1,17,TRBD2,TRBV9,-,TGTGCCAGCAGCCCCAGACTAGCGGCAAGCTCCTACAATGAGCAGTTCTTC,CASSPRLAASSYNEQFF
TRBJ2-1,18,-,TRBV4-1,-,TGCGCCAGCAGCCAAGTTTTGGTCCCCGGGACTCTTTACAATGAGCAGTTCTTC,CASSQVLVPGTLYNEQFF
TRBJ1-4,15,TRBD1,TRBV19,-,TGTGCCAGTAGTATAATGGGGACAGGTGATGAAAAACTGTTTTTT,CASSIMGTGDEKLFF
TRBJ2-3,12,-,TRBV27,-,TGTGCCAGCGCAATGCGAGGGGATACGCAGTATTTT,CASAMRGDTQYF
TRBJ2-7,15,-,TRBV6-1,-,TGTGCCAGCAGTGAACCGCCACCCTACGTATTCGGGCAGTACTTC,CASSEPPPYVFGQYF
TRBJ2-2,16,TRBD2,TRBV18,-,TGTGCCAGCTCACCACTCTCTAGCGGGGCCACCGGGGAGCTGTTTTTT,CASSPLSSGATGELFF
TRBJ2-5,13,TRBD1,TRBV2,-,TGTGCCAGCCAGGGGGACCGTCAAGAGACCCAGTACTTC,CASQGDRQETQYF
TRBJ2-3,14,-,TRBV6-5,-,TGTGCCAGCAGTTACGGGACTCCCACAGATACGCAGTATTTT,CASSYGTPTDTQYF
TRBJ1-2,16,TRBD1,TRBV24-1,-,TGTGCCACCAGTGATTCCCGGACAGGACAGGTGAATGGCTACACCTTC,CATSDSRTGQVNGYTF
TRBJ1-2,12,-,TRBV4-2,-,TGTGCCAGCAGCCAAGGCGAGTATGGCTACACCTTC,CASSQGEYGYTF
TRBJ1-5,14,-,TRBV4-2,-,TGTGCCAGCAGCCCCCGACAGAGCAATCAGCCCCAGCATTTT,CASSPRQSNQPQHF
TRBJ2-1,12,-,TRBV5-4,-,TGTGCCAGCAGCTTTCCCGACAATGAGCAGTTCTTC,CASSFPDNEQFF
TRBJ1-1,14,-,TRBV19,-,TGTGCCAGTAGTATAGATGGACCCATCCGGGGAGCTTTCTTT,CASSIDGPIRGAFF
TRBJ1-2,14,-,TRBV10-3,once,TGTGCCATCAGTGCCCAGGGGCAAGATTATGGCTACACCTTC,CAISAQGQDYGYTF
TRBJ2-7,13,-,TRBV14,-,TGTGCCAGCAGCCAAGAACGGGGGTACGAGCAGTACTTC,CASSQERGYEQYF
TRBJ1-4,14,TRBD1,TRBV19,-,TGTGCCAGTAGTAGAAGACAGGGAGGAGAAAAACTGTTTTTT,CASSRRQGGEKLFF
TRBJ1-6,12,-,TRBV12-3/TRBV12-4,-,TGTGCCAGCAGTCGACAGGTCTCACCCCTCCACTTT,CASSRQVSPLHF
TRBJ2-2,15,TRBD2,TRBV5-4,-,TGTGCCAGCGGCGGCGCGGGGGAGAACACCGGGGAGCTGTTTTTT,CASGGAGENTGELFF
TRBJ1-1,13,TRBD1,TRBV7-2,-,TGTGCCAGCGGCCTAACCGTCGGACAGGGGGCTTTCTTT,CASGLTVGQGAFF
TRBJ1-4,16,-,TRBV5-1,few,TGCGCCAGCAGCCGGAGCCCCAGGGTTTCTAATGAAAAACTGTTTTTT,CASSRSPRVSNEKLFF
TRBJ1-3,16,TRBD1,TRBV19,-,TGTGCCAGTAGTAAAGGGACAGGGATCTCTGGAAACACCATATATTTT,CASSKGTGISGNTIYF
TRBJ2-7,14,-,TRBV6-5,-,TGTGCCAGCAGCCCCCGGGGGAGTTCCTACGAGCAGTACTTC,CASSPRGSSYEQYF
TRBJ1-4,15,TRBD1,TRBV2,-,TGTGCCAGCAGTCCAAACCGGGACAGGGGGGTGCAACTGTTTTTT,CASSPNRDRGVQLFF
TRBJ2-3,12,-,TRBV18,-,TGTGCCAGCTCCCCCGAGCCCAATACGCAGTATTTT,CASSPEPNTQYF
TRBJ1-1,16,-,TRBV5-5,-,TGTGCCAGCAGCCGGGGGGAGGGTAGCATGAACACTGAAGCTTTCTTT,CASSRGEGSMNTEAFF
TRBJ2-1,16,-,TRBV5-1,-,TGCGCCAGCAGCTCCGGAGGGAACACCTTTTACAATGAGCAGTTCTTC,CASSSGGNTFYNEQFF
TRBJ2-2,17,TRBD2,TRBV4-1,once,TGCGCCAGCAGCCAGGGACTAGCGGGGGGAATCGCCGGGGAGCTGTTTTTT,CASSQGLAGGIAGELFF
TRBJ2-3,16,TRBD1,TRBV5-1,-,TGCGCCAGCAGCAGAGGACAGGGGGCCAGCACAGATACGCAGTATTTT,CASSRGQGASTDTQYF
TRBJ2-7,14,-,TRBV19,-,TGTGCCAGTAGTATCCTAGCTAGTTCCTACGAGCAGTACTTC,CASSILASSYEQYF
TRBJ1-6,13,TRBD1,TRBV7-2,-,TGTGCCAGCAGCATCACAGGGGTCTCACCCCTCCACTTT,CASSITGVSPLHF
TRBJ1-1,20,-,TRBV12-5,-,TGTGCTAGTGGTTTGGTACTAGGTCGGGAAGGAGGTTGGGAGAACACTGAAGCTTTCTTT,CASGLVLGREGGWENTEAFF